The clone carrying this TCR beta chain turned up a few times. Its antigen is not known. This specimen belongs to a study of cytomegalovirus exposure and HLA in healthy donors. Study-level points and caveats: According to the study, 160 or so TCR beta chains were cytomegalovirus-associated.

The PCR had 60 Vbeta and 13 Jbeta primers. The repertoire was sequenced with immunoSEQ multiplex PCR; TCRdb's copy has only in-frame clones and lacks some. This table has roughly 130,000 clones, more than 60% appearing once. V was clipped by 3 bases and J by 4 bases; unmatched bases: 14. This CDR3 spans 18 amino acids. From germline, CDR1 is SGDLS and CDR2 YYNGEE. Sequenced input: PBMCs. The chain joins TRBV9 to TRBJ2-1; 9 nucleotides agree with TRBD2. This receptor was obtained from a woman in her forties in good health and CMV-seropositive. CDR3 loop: CASSASRGGPSTYNEQFF. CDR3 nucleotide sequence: TGTGCCAGCAGCGCCTCGCGGGGGGGACCCTCAACTTACAATGAGCAGTTCTTC.